The rows below give T cell receptor beta chains drawn from one sample of a study of T cell responses to AZD1222 COVID-19 vaccine. Method: immunoSEQ multiplex PCR; TCRdb's copy keeps in-frame clones and lacks some. The sample carries around 160,000 clones, approximately 90% recorded once. Sequenced here: peripheral blood, sampled on day 0 of MenACWY control vaccination. The origin of the receptors is an adult in good health. Both conserved end residues are trimmed from each CDR3. Each record gives: V gene, D gene, clone size, CDR3 protein. A D gene is named only where the DNA matches it firmly. Expanded clones get a size class; other rows say once, few or many, or leave the size out.

TRBV5-1 . . ASSAGHATNEKLF
TRBV7-3 . . ASSLSAGAGYTEAF
TRBV5-5 . . ASSFRPGHTEAF
TRBV5-1 . . ASSLYRTDQNSPLH
TRBV5-8 . . ASSLHRATEAF
TRBV19 . . AAHSGWGYGYT
TRBV28 . once ASSLRQFWDNSPLH
TRBV9 . . ASSVDLSEKLF
TRBV19 TRBD1 . ASSRTGANEKLF
TRBV2 . . ASSWGWRRTQPQH
TRBV7-2 . . ASSSGPSNEKLF
TRBV5-6 . few ASSLRTRTHEQF
TRBV21-1 . . ASSHRWTGVQPQH
TRBV7-9 . . ASSLGGVGVNNT
TRBV19 . . ASSSESSYNSPLH